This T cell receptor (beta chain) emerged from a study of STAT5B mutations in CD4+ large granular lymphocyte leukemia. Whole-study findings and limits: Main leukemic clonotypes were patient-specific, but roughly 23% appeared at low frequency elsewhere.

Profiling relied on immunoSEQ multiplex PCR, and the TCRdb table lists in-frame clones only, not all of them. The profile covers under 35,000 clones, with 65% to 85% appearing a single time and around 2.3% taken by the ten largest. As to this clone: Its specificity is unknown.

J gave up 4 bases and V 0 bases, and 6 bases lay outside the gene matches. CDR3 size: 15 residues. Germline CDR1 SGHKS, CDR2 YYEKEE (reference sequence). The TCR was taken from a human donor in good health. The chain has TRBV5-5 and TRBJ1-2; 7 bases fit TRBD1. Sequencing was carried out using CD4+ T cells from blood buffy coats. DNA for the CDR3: TGTGCCAGCAGCTTGGCCGGGACAGCGATCTATGGCTACACCTTC. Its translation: CASSLAGTAIYGYTF.